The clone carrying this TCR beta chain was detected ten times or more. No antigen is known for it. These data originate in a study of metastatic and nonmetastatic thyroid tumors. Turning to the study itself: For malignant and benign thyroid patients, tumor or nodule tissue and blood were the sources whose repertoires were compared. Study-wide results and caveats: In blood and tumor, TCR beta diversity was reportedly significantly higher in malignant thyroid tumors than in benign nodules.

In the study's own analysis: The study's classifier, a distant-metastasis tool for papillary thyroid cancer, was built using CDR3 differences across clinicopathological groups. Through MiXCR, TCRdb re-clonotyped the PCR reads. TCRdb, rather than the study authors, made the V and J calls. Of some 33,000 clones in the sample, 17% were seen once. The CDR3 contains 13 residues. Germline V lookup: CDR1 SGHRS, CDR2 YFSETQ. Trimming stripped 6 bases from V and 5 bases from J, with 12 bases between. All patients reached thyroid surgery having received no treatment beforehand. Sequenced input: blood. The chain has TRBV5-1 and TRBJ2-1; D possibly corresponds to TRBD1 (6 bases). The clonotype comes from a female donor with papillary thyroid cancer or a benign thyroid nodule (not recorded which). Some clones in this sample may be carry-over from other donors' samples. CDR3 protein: CASTRDNNNEQFF. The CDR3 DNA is TGCGCCAGCACCCGGGACAACAACAATGAGCAGTTCTTC.